Described below is a single T cell receptor beta chain sequence and its context. Its specificity is unknown. The source of the sample is a study of cytomegalovirus exposure and HLA in healthy donors. The CDR3 runs 13 residues. From germline, CDR1 is SGHRS and CDR2 YFSETQ. The junction had 5 bases not matched to a gene; V was cut back by 3 bases and J by 7 bases. Primers: 60 Vbeta forward and 13 Jbeta reverse. Some clones are missing from TCRdb's copy, which holds only in-frame ones; the method was immunoSEQ multiplex PCR. Among some 180,000 clones listed, roughly 77% were seen once. Study outcomes and limitations: V- and J-gene trimming in TCR beta was tied to a missense DCLRE1C variant by an analysis performed later. Generally TCR sequences proved uncommon, though certain public TCRs appeared in numerous donors. Prior analysis indicated that the majority of TCR beta V segments exhibited productivity approximately 87% or approximately 30% of the time.

The sequence came from a woman in her 30s in good health and CMV-seronegative. Source material: PBMCs. This chain joins TRBV5-1 and TRBJ2-5; 8 nucleotides align to TRBD1. This CDR3 reads CASSSPTGGTQYF. CDR3 nucleotides: TGCGCCAGCAGCTCCCCAACAGGGGGGACCCAGTACTTC.